This is a list of T cell receptor beta chains from one sample in a study of T cell repertoires in cytomegalovirus infection. Each CDR3 protein is one row after TCRdb ran MiXCR on the reads. The data hold about 150,000 distinct CDR3 sequences, with roughly a quarter observed a single time. Sequencing input: PBMCs. These receptors all come from a human donor in good health (CMV status not recorded). Some clones in this sample may be carry-over from other donors' samples. The CDR3 runs from the conserved cysteine through the conserved F or W. A D gene is named only where the DNA matches it firmly. Clone size is given for some rows only: seen once, a few or many times, or a class if the clone is expanded.

abundance: .; j_gene: TRBJ1-5; v_gene: TRBV5-5; len: 16; d_gene: .; CDR3aa: CASSLAGRGRNQPQHF; CDR3nt: TGTGCCAGCAGCTTGGCCGGGCGGGGACGCAATCAGCCCCAGCATTTT
abundance: .; j_gene: TRBJ1-5; v_gene: TRBV14; len: 12; d_gene: .; CDR3aa: CASSQENQPQHF; CDR3nt: TGTGCCAGCAGCCAGGAAAATCAGCCCCAGCATTTT
abundance: many; j_gene: TRBJ1-3; v_gene: TRBV7-2; len: 16; d_gene: .; CDR3aa: CASSLRAGQDGNTIYF; CDR3nt: TGTGCCAGCAGCTTGAGGGCAGGGCAGGATGGAAACACCATATATTTT
abundance: .; j_gene: TRBJ1-2; v_gene: TRBV19; len: 17; d_gene: TRBD1; CDR3aa: CASSRALTGGYGYGYTF; CDR3nt: TGTGCCAGTAGCAGGGCCCTTACAGGGGGCTACGGCTATGGCTACACCTTC
abundance: .; j_gene: TRBJ1-5; v_gene: TRBV23-1; len: 17; d_gene: .; CDR3aa: CASSPPRHPLGNQPQHF; CDR3nt: TGCGCCAGCAGTCCCCCGAGACACCCTTTGGGCAATCAGCCCCAGCATTTT
abundance: many; j_gene: TRBJ1-3; v_gene: TRBV7-2; len: 13; d_gene: .; CDR3aa: CASSHQGGNTIYF; CDR3nt: TGTGCCAGCAGCCACCAGGGGGGAAACACCATATATTTT
abundance: few; j_gene: TRBJ2-5; v_gene: TRBV19; len: 15; d_gene: TRBD1; CDR3aa: CASSSRTGGQETQYF; CDR3nt: TGTGCCAGTAGTAGCCGGACAGGAGGCCAAGAGACCCAGTACTTC
abundance: few; j_gene: TRBJ2-3; v_gene: TRBV28; len: 14; d_gene: .; CDR3aa: CASSTQGSQRTQYF; CDR3nt: TGTGCCAGCAGTACACAGGGTTCACAGCGTACGCAGTATTTT
abundance: many; j_gene: TRBJ2-1; v_gene: TRBV7-2; len: 16; d_gene: TRBD2; CDR3aa: CASSLGSASGSGEQFF; CDR3nt: TGTGCCAGCAGCTTAGGGTCGGCTAGCGGGTCCGGGGAGCAGTTCTTC
abundance: .; j_gene: TRBJ2-6; v_gene: TRBV7-3; len: 20; d_gene: .; CDR3aa: CACSLGAISSRGAGANVLTF; CDR3nt: TGTGCCTGCAGCTTAGGAGCGATTTCGTCCCGGGGCGCTGGGGCCAACGTCCTGACTTTC
abundance: few; j_gene: TRBJ2-1; v_gene: TRBV9; len: 13; d_gene: .; CDR3aa: CASSVGGNNEQFF; CDR3nt: TGTGCCAGCAGCGTAGGCGGGAACAATGAGCAGTTCTTC
abundance: .; j_gene: TRBJ2-1; v_gene: TRBV6-4; len: 15; d_gene: TRBD2; CDR3aa: CASSPLAGGPNEQFF; CDR3nt: TGTGCCAGCAGTCCACTAGCGGGAGGGCCCAATGAGCAGTTCTTC
abundance: many; j_gene: TRBJ2-1; v_gene: TRBV7-2; len: 16; d_gene: .; CDR3aa: CASSLVEGYSYNEQFF; CDR3nt: TGTGCCAGCAGCTTAGTCGAGGGGTACTCCTACAATGAGCAGTTCTTC
abundance: few; j_gene: TRBJ1-5; v_gene: TRBV9; len: 13; d_gene: .; CDR3aa: CASSVSENQPQHF; CDR3nt: TGTGCCAGCAGCGTATCAGAAAATCAGCCCCAGCATTTT
abundance: many; j_gene: TRBJ2-7; v_gene: TRBV5-5; len: 15; d_gene: TRBD1; CDR3aa: CASSLGTGGSYEQYF; CDR3nt: TGTGCCAGCAGCTTGGGGACAGGGGGCTCCTACGAGCAGTACTTC
abundance: many; j_gene: TRBJ2-7; v_gene: TRBV7-2; len: 16; d_gene: TRBD2; CDR3aa: CASSLGLAGVTYEQYF; CDR3nt: TGTGCCAGCAGCTTAGGACTAGCGGGAGTAACCTACGAGCAGTACTTC
abundance: .; j_gene: TRBJ2-2; v_gene: TRBV28; len: 15; d_gene: .; CDR3aa: CASSLEFTGSEELFF; CDR3nt: TGTGCCAGCAGTTTGGAATTTACAGGGTCGGAGGAGCTGTTTTTT
abundance: few; j_gene: TRBJ1-1; v_gene: TRBV19; len: 13; d_gene: .; CDR3aa: CASSISKAAEAFF; CDR3nt: TGTGCCAGTAGTATCAGTAAGGCCGCTGAAGCTTTCTTT
abundance: many; j_gene: TRBJ2-2; v_gene: TRBV7-2; len: 18; d_gene: TRBD2; CDR3aa: CASSPPGLAGGRNGELFF; CDR3nt: TGTGCCAGCAGCCCACCGGGACTAGCGGGAGGGCGGAACGGGGAGCTGTTTTTT
abundance: many; j_gene: TRBJ2-7; v_gene: TRBV28; len: 14; d_gene: .; CDR3aa: CASSLTGPTYEQYF; CDR3nt: TGTGCCAGCAGTTTGACGGGTCCCACCTACGAGCAGTACTTC
abundance: .; j_gene: TRBJ2-3; v_gene: TRBV5-4; len: 13; d_gene: .; CDR3aa: CASSQYEIDTQYF; CDR3nt: TGTGCCAGCAGCCAGTACGAGATAGATACGCAGTATTTT
abundance: many; j_gene: TRBJ2-5; v_gene: TRBV7-2; len: 16; d_gene: TRBD2; CDR3aa: CASSLATSGGQETQYF; CDR3nt: TGTGCCAGCAGCTTAGCAACTAGCGGGGGCCAAGAGACCCAGTACTTC
abundance: .; j_gene: TRBJ2-1; v_gene: TRBV19; len: 16; d_gene: .; CDR3aa: CASSIKGGRLYNEQFF; CDR3nt: TGTGCCAGTAGTATAAAAGGGGGACGGCTATACAATGAGCAGTTCTTC
abundance: few; j_gene: TRBJ2-7; v_gene: TRBV30; len: 14; d_gene: TRBD1; CDR3aa: CAWSSLGRGTEQYF; CDR3nt: TGTGCCTGGAGTAGTTTGGGCAGGGGGACCGAGCAGTACTTC
abundance: few; j_gene: TRBJ1-3; v_gene: TRBV20-1; len: 14; d_gene: .; CDR3aa: CSAPSVNSGNTIYF; CDR3nt: TGCAGTGCTCCAAGTGTGAACTCTGGAAACACCATATATTTT
abundance: few; j_gene: TRBJ1-6; v_gene: TRBV2; len: 15; d_gene: .; CDR3aa: CASRDRSSYNSPLHF; CDR3nt: TGTGCCAGCAGGGATCGAAGCTCCTATAATTCACCCCTCCACTTT
abundance: .; j_gene: TRBJ1-1; v_gene: TRBV29-1; len: 14; d_gene: .; CDR3aa: CSVVVRAKNTEAFF; CDR3nt: TGCAGCGTTGTGGTCCGGGCTAAGAACACTGAAGCTTTCTTT
abundance: many; j_gene: TRBJ1-3; v_gene: TRBV19; len: 13; d_gene: .; CDR3aa: CATTRASGNTIYF; CDR3nt: TGTGCCACCACGCGGGCCTCTGGAAACACCATATATTTT
abundance: once; j_gene: TRBJ2-7; v_gene: TRBV5-1; len: 19; d_gene: TRBD2; CDR3aa: CASSLDMASGGPPSYEQYF; CDR3nt: TGCGCCAGCAGCTTGGATATGGCTAGCGGGGGACCCCCCTCCTACGAGCAGTACTTC
abundance: few; j_gene: TRBJ1-1; v_gene: TRBV7-6; len: 13; d_gene: .; CDR3aa: CASSPPMGTEAFF; CDR3nt: TGTGCCAGCAGCCCTCCGATGGGCACTGAAGCTTTCTTT
abundance: many; j_gene: TRBJ2-5; v_gene: TRBV12-3/TRBV12-4; len: 18; d_gene: TRBD2; CDR3aa: CASSPSKRTSGRIETQYF; CDR3nt: TGTGCCAGCAGTCCCTCGAAAAGGACTAGCGGGAGGATAGAGACCCAGTACTTC
abundance: many; j_gene: TRBJ2-2; v_gene: TRBV12-3/TRBV12-4; len: 15; d_gene: .; CDR3aa: CASSSEGENTGELFF; CDR3nt: TGTGCCAGCAGTTCTGAGGGGGAGAACACCGGGGAGCTGTTTTTT
abundance: many; j_gene: TRBJ1-1; v_gene: TRBV7-2; len: 13; d_gene: .; CDR3aa: CASSFRGGREAFF; CDR3nt: TGTGCCAGCAGCTTCCGGGGGGGTAGAGAAGCTTTCTTT
abundance: many; j_gene: TRBJ2-5; v_gene: TRBV6-1; len: 16; d_gene: TRBD2; CDR3aa: CASSEKVAGAGETQYF; CDR3nt: TGTGCCAGCAGTGAAAAAGTAGCGGGGGCCGGGGAGACCCAGTACTTC
abundance: few; j_gene: TRBJ2-7; v_gene: TRBV28; len: 13; d_gene: .; CDR3aa: CASSFGTGYEQYF; CDR3nt: TGTGCCAGCAGTTTCGGGACCGGGTACGAGCAGTACTTC
abundance: few; j_gene: TRBJ2-1; v_gene: TRBV24-1; len: 15; d_gene: TRBD2; CDR3aa: CATSDAGTTNNEQFF; CDR3nt: TGTGCCACCAGTGATGCCGGGACTACAAACAATGAGCAGTTCTTC
abundance: .; j_gene: TRBJ2-7; v_gene: TRBV7-4; len: 13; d_gene: .; CDR3aa: CASSLGQSYAQYF; CDR3nt: TGTGCCAGCAGCTTAGGACAATCCTACGCGCAGTACTTC
abundance: many; j_gene: TRBJ2-3; v_gene: TRBV12-3/TRBV12-4; len: 11; d_gene: .; CDR3aa: CASSPGDTQYF; CDR3nt: TGTGCCAGCAGCCCCGGAGATACGCAGTATTTT
abundance: .; j_gene: TRBJ2-5; v_gene: TRBV4-1; len: 14; d_gene: .; CDR3aa: CASSQEVYQETQYF; CDR3nt: TGCGCCAGCAGCCAAGAGGTCTACCAAGAGACCCAGTACTTC
abundance: few; j_gene: TRBJ2-3; v_gene: TRBV5-6; len: 14; d_gene: .; CDR3aa: CASSRQGSTDTQYF; CDR3nt: TGTGCCAGCAGCCGGCAGGGAAGCACAGATACGCAGTATTTT